Presented here are 2 T cell receptor beta chains from one specimen sequenced in a study of tumor-infiltrating lymphocytes in localized non-small cell lung cancer. Assay: immunoSEQ multiplex PCR; the TCRdb copy retains only in-frame clones and omits some. Among roughly 2,500 clones listed, 40% to 65% were seen once. Sequenced input: uninvolved lung tissue not adjacent to the tumor. The receptor source for this set is a human donor with non-small cell lung cancer. Some clones in this sample may be carry-over from other donors' samples.

The chain combines TRBV9 with TRBJ2-4; 7 nucleotides align to TRBD1. This CDR3 region has 15 residues. Germline V CDR1 and CDR2: SGDLS, YYNGEE. V shed 3 bases, J shed 1 base, and the junction held 4 bases outside the gene matches. CDR3: CASSGQGQAKNIQYF. The CDR3 region has the DNA TGTGCCAGCAGCGGACAGGGTCAGGCCAAAAACATTCAGTACTTC.

This clone was picked up a small number of times. The rearrangement links TRBV2 to TRBJ2-6; D unresolved. CDR1 and CDR2 from the germline V gene are SNHLY and FYNNEI. The CDR3 is 16 residues long. V lost 2 bases and J 2 bases, leaving 10 bases between the germline ends. CDR3 region: CASSEMVAPGANVLTF. Written as DNA, the CDR3 is TGTGCCAGCAGTGAAATGGTAGCTCCTGGGGCCAACGTCCTGACTTTC.